This T cell receptor (beta chain) was captured by sequencing in a study of beta chain features in type 1 diabetes. About this clone itself: As yet, its antigen is unknown.

Germline assignment: CDR1 SNHLY and CDR2 FYNNEI. This CDR3 has 12 residues. Trimming cost V 9 bases and J 5 bases, with 13 bases left between them. Heparinised blood was drawn once per donor, averaging approximately 100 mL. Regarding the study as a whole: Patients with Type 1 diabetes showed moderately but significantly shorter TCRB CDR3s in all four CD4+ subsets. The naive, central memory and Treg TCRB repertoires showed an apparent similarity that was greater among patients than among healthy donors.

Isolated RNA was reverse transcribed in full, so expressed TCRB transcripts were sequenced. Method: immunoSEQ multiplex PCR; TCRdb's copy keeps in-frame clones and lacks some. The sample shows around 650,000 clones, 9.5% to 15% of them seen only once. This chain links TRBV2 with TRBJ1-1, with TRBD1 as a possible D gene (5 bases). The sample consisted of naive CD4+ T cells from blood. This clonotype was obtained from a man aged 25-40 years with type 1 diabetes. CDR3 protein: CASSREATEAFF. The CDR3, as DNA: TGTGCCAGTTCCAGGGAGGCGACTGAAGCTTTCTTT.